These T cell receptor beta chains were read from a single sample in a study of blood T cell repertoires in COVID-19. This table comes from immunoSEQ multiplex PCR, and its TCRdb copy is limited to in-frame clones, with some not included. The sample carries around 250,000 clones, 70% to 90% recorded once. The sample taken for sequencing was PBMCs or T cells enriched from blood (not recorded which). The origin of the receptors is a woman aged 50 to 65 with acute COVID-19. The CDR3 runs from the conserved cysteine through the conserved F or W. Fields, in order: V gene, J gene, CDR3 protein.

V gene: TRBV11-2; J gene: TRBJ2-5; CDR3 protein: CASSLGTSGVIETQYF
V gene: TRBV7-2; J gene: TRBJ1-4; CDR3 protein: CASSPPGRQGGEKLFF
V gene: TRBV19; J gene: TRBJ1-6; CDR3 protein: CASRTSGTGALNSPLHF
V gene: TRBV9; J gene: TRBJ2-1; CDR3 protein: CASSVTGDNEQFF
V gene: TRBV18; J gene: TRBJ1-2; CDR3 protein: CASSPDSFYGYTF
V gene: TRBV29-1; J gene: TRBJ1-1; CDR3 protein: CSVKGANTEAFF
V gene: TRBV12-5; J gene: TRBJ2-3; CDR3 protein: CASGQQGIDTQYF
V gene: TRBV10-2; J gene: TRBJ1-4; CDR3 protein: CASSGAGSSNEKLFF
V gene: TRBV4-3; J gene: TRBJ2-3; CDR3 protein: CASSQVRGGLAQYF
V gene: TRBV5-1; J gene: TRBJ1-1; CDR3 protein: CASRYDIGGTEAFF
V gene: TRBV2; J gene: TRBJ2-1; CDR3 protein: CASSVLGRLSNEQFF
V gene: TRBV27; J gene: TRBJ1-1; CDR3 protein: CASTLNRGGTEAFF
V gene: TRBV6-1; J gene: TRBJ1-5; CDR3 protein: CASSEGAGHIPGNQPQHF
V gene: TRBV5-1; J gene: TRBJ2-3; CDR3 protein: CASSSGTTFTDTQYF
V gene: TRBV10-3; J gene: TRBJ2-3; CDR3 protein: CAISESGAGVTDTQYF
V gene: TRBV14; J gene: TRBJ2-5; CDR3 protein: CASSQDIRSQETQYF
V gene: TRBV5-4; J gene: TRBJ1-2; CDR3 protein: CASSLEAPGNRGYTF
V gene: TRBV29-1; J gene: TRBJ1-1; CDR3 protein: CSVEGTVEAFF
V gene: TRBV12-3/TRBV12-4; J gene: TRBJ2-7; CDR3 protein: CASSPRTGGEQYF
V gene: TRBV18; J gene: TRBJ1-2; CDR3 protein: CASSAAEDDYGYTF
V gene: TRBV6-5; J gene: TRBJ1-5; CDR3 protein: CASSRYRDSNQPQHF
V gene: TRBV7-2; J gene: TRBJ1-2; CDR3 protein: CASTPTGTGLGYTF
V gene: TRBV30; J gene: TRBJ1-1; CDR3 protein: CAWSLSHPTEAFF
V gene: TRBV27; J gene: TRBJ1-1; CDR3 protein: CASSFTTDMNTEAFF
V gene: TRBV5-1; J gene: TRBJ1-6; CDR3 protein: CASSRDGNNSPLHF
V gene: TRBV14; J gene: TRBJ1-4; CDR3 protein: CASSPLGAPNEKLFF
V gene: TRBV10-3; J gene: TRBJ1-2; CDR3 protein: CAITERQGPGGYTF
V gene: TRBV30; J gene: TRBJ1-3; CDR3 protein: CAWSVQGGNTIYF
V gene: TRBV13; J gene: TRBJ1-5; CDR3 protein: CASSLGNNGNQPQHF
V gene: TRBV7-8; J gene: TRBJ1-1; CDR3 protein: CASSFSDKNTEAFF
V gene: TRBV11-1; J gene: TRBJ2-4; CDR3 protein: CASSSKRTGFDIQYF
V gene: TRBV9; J gene: TRBJ2-7; CDR3 protein: CASSVDSGTGLLGQYF
V gene: TRBV7-7; J gene: TRBJ2-6; CDR3 protein: CASSLGTGLGANVLTF
V gene: TRBV24-1; J gene: TRBJ2-3; CDR3 protein: CATSEGTGTTSTDTQYF
V gene: TRBV6-1; J gene: TRBJ1-4; CDR3 protein: CASSELSGGGGKLFF
V gene: TRBV30; J gene: TRBJ1-1; CDR3 protein: CAWDRVGTEAFF
V gene: TRBV7-8; J gene: TRBJ1-4; CDR3 protein: CASSPRWELFF
V gene: TRBV20-1; J gene: TRBJ2-7; CDR3 protein: CSARSAQEQYF
V gene: TRBV19; J gene: TRBJ1-2; CDR3 protein: CASTEERGLYYGYTF
V gene: TRBV6-2/TRBV6-3; J gene: TRBJ1-2; CDR3 protein: CASSYESGYGYTF
V gene: TRBV9; J gene: TRBJ2-1; CDR3 protein: CASSKRQGANEQFF
V gene: TRBV18; J gene: TRBJ1-1; CDR3 protein: CASSPQTGQRTEAFF
V gene: TRBV15; J gene: TRBJ2-3; CDR3 protein: CATSSAPTASTDTQYF
V gene: TRBV7-2; J gene: TRBJ1-5; CDR3 protein: CASSVGQVQNQPQHF
V gene: TRBV19; J gene: TRBJ1-1; CDR3 protein: CATSPQRGTEAFF
V gene: TRBV9; J gene: TRBJ1-2; CDR3 protein: CASSAGGNSNYGYTF
V gene: TRBV5-4; J gene: TRBJ1-2; CDR3 protein: CASSLVGGVYGYTF
V gene: TRBV7-2; J gene: TRBJ1-3; CDR3 protein: CASSSSRGSSGNTIYF
V gene: TRBV19; J gene: TRBJ2-7; CDR3 protein: CASSRLPGPLIYEQYF
V gene: TRBV7-8; J gene: TRBJ2-5; CDR3 protein: CASSWELAGDLETQYF
V gene: TRBV11-2; J gene: TRBJ1-1; CDR3 protein: CASSLDHQNTEAFF
V gene: TRBV18; J gene: TRBJ1-1; CDR3 protein: CASSVDRGRAGDTEAFF
V gene: TRBV7-8; J gene: TRBJ1-4; CDR3 protein: CASSLQTTNEKLFF
V gene: TRBV2; J gene: TRBJ1-5; CDR3 protein: CASTGQDRVQPQHF
V gene: TRBV30; J gene: TRBJ1-4; CDR3 protein: CAWRPDSEKLFF